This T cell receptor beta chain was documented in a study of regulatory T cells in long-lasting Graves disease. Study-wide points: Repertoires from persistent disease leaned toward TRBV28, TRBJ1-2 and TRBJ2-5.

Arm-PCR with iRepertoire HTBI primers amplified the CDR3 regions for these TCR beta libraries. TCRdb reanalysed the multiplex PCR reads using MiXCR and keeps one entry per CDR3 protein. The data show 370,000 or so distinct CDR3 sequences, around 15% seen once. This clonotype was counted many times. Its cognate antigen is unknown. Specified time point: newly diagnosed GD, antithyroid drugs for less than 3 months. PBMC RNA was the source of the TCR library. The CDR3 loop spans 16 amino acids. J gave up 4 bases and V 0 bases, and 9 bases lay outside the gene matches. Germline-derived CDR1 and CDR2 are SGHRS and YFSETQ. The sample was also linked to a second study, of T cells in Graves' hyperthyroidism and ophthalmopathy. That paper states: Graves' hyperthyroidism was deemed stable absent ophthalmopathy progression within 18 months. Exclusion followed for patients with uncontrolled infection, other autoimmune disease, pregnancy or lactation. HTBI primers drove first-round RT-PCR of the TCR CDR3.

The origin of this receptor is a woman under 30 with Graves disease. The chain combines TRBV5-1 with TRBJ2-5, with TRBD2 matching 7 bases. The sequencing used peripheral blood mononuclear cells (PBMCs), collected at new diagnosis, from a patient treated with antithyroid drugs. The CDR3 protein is CASSLVPWTGGETQYF. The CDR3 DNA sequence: TGCGCCAGCAGCTTGGTTCCTTGGACGGGAGGAGAGACCCAGTACTTC.